These 10 T cell receptor beta chains were sequenced from one sample in a study of monozygotic twins with inflammatory bowel disease. From the 5' RACE reads, TCRdb lists one entry per CDR3 protein and no DNA. The listing contains 150,000 to 200,000 distinct CDR3 sequences. Sequenced sample: blood. The receptors originated from a human donor with ulcerative colitis or Crohn's disease, or a healthy co-twin of an affected twin (not recorded which).

This chain connects TRBV5-1 to TRBJ2-1; with no DNA, the TCRdb D assignment of TRBD2 cannot be verified. This CDR3 is 15 amino acids long. Looked up from germline, CDR1 is SGHRS and CDR2 is YFSETQ. CDR3 loop: CASSLLAAMGNEQFF. Drawing the rest from reference TRBV5-1 and TRBJ2-1, the complete variable domain is KAGVTQTPRYLIKTRGQQVTLSCSPISGHRSVSWYQQTPGQGLQFLFEYFSETQRNKGNFPGRFSGRQFSNSRSEMNVSTLELGDSALYLCASSLLAAMGNEQFFGPGTRLTVL.

The chain couples TRBV27 to TRBJ2-1; TCRdb outputs TRBD2, but without DNA this stays unchecked. Germline values: CDR1 MNHEY, CDR2 SMNVEV (reference sequence). CDR3 length: 14 residues. The CDR3 spells CASGGLAGVNEQFF.

This chain's CDR3 is CASKTQGANTGELFF. The V call is TRBV12-3 or TRBV12-4, the J call TRBJ2-2; TCRdb reports TRBD1, a call that lacks DNA to check it against. CDR3 length: 15 amino acids.

V and J are TRBV7-3 and TRBJ2-1. The CDR3 contains 13 residues. Germline V gene lookup returns CDR1 SGHTA and CDR2 FQGTGA. The CDR3 loop reads CASSPDASLGQFF.

The V call is TRBV20-1, the J call TRBJ1-1. The CDR3 extends over 13 amino acids. CDR1 DFQATT and CDR2 SNEGSKA come from the germline V gene (reference sequence). The CDR3: CSALGREDTEAFF.

This chain links TRBV27 with TRBJ2-7; TCRdb indicates TRBD1, and absent DNA this call remains unverified. The germline V gene encodes CDR1 MNHEY and CDR2 SMNVEV (reference sequence). This CDR3 has 13 residues. The CDR3 protein is CASSLARSVEQYF.

V gene TRBV10-3 combines with J gene TRBJ1-6; there is no DNA to check the TCRdb D call of TRBD1. Germline V gene lookup returns CDR1 ENHRY and CDR2 SYGVKD. The CDR3 covers 15 residues. The chain's CDR3 is CAISVATQGESPLHF.

The CDR3 reads CASSMSVRQYYEQYF. The chain links TRBV19 to TRBJ2-7; TCRdb designates TRBD1, a call that cannot be tested without DNA. This CDR3 spans 15 amino acids. Looked up from germline, CDR1 is LNHDA and CDR2 is SQIVND (reference sequence).

The chain uses TRBV20-1 and TRBJ2-7; TCRdb returns TRBD1, unconfirmable since there is no DNA. The germline V gene has CDR1 DFQATT and CDR2 SNEGSKA (reference sequence). The CDR3 sequence is 14 residues long. CDR3 protein: CSAPDPRGEEEQYF.

The chain employs TRBV14 and TRBJ1-2; TCRdb's assignment of TRBD1 cannot be checked, as there is no DNA. CDR3 size: 17 residues. CDR1 is SGHDN and CDR2 is FVKESK in the germline V gene. This CDR3 is CASSPDRGTLINYGYTF.